The next 4 T cell receptor beta chains were all read from a single sample in a study of CD8 T cells in Susac syndrome. Random hexamers were used to reverse transcribe the RNA input (0.5 to 1 ug). TCRdb re-called the immunoSEQ multiplex PCR reads with MiXCR, one entry per CDR3 protein. The sample consists of 230,000 or so distinct CDR3 sequences, approximately 95% of them appearing once. Sequencing used CD4+ T cells from PBMCs. The receptors stem from a human donor with multiple sclerosis.

The table lists this clonotype with a count of one. The gene calls are TRBV20-1 and TRBJ2-3, with TRBD2 as a possible D gene (6 bases). The length of the CDR3 is 16 residues. Germline V CDR1 and CDR2: DFQATT, SNEGSKA (reference sequence). V gave up 0 bases and J gave up 2 bases, with 15 bases separating them. The CDR3 DNA sequence: TGCAGTGCTAGAGATGGGGCGGGATCTGCCACAGATACGCAGTATTTT. This encodes CSARDGAGSATDTQYF.

This clonotype was seen just once. The chain combines TRBV20-1 with TRBJ1-1; TRBD1 might be the D (5 bases). Trimming pared 1 base from V and 3 bases from J, leaving 18 bases between. The CDR3 length is 16 residues. The germline gives CDR1 DFQATT, CDR2 SNEGSKA (reference sequence). The CDR3 DNA reads TGCAGTGCTAGAGTGGGGGGAGGTTCCTTGGACACTGAAGCTTTCTTT. Translating it yields CSARVGGGSLDTEAFF.

The CDR3 loop reads CASIRGGTLETQYF. CDR3 DNA: TGTGCCAGCATCAGAGGTGGGACGCTAGAGACCCAGTACTTC. This sequence joins TRBV28 and TRBJ2-5; perhaps D is TRBD1 or TRBD2 (5 bases each). V lost 7 bases to trimming and J lost 4 bases, with 16 bases between them. Germline CDR1 is MDHEN and CDR2 is SYDVKM. This CDR3 spans 14 amino acids.

This clonotype was observed a single time. The chain uses TRBV15 and TRBJ1-1; D is unresolved. The germline gives CDR1 LNHNV, CDR2 YYDKDF (reference sequence). Trimming cost V 1 base and J 4 bases, with 7 bases left between them. The CDR3 sequence is 13 residues long. CDR3 protein: CATSRGDSTEAFF. In DNA, the CDR3 is TGTGCCACCAGCAGAGGGGATTCCACTGAAGCTTTCTTT. Using reference TRBV15 and TRBJ1-1 for the parts outside the CDR3, the full variable domain is DAMVIQNPRYQVTQFGKPVTLSCSQTLNHNVMYWYQQKSSQAPKLLFHYYDKDFNNEADTPDNFQSRRPNTSFCFLDIRSPGLGDTAMYLCATSRGDSTEAFFGQGTRLTVV.